This T cell receptor beta chain was recorded in a study of blood T cell repertoires in COVID-19. V gave up 6 bases and J gave up 5 bases; unmatched junction bases: 5. This CDR3 is 13 amino acids long. Per the germline V gene, CDR1 is KGHDR and CDR2 is SFDVKD. Profiled with immunoSEQ multiplex PCR; TCRdb holds only in-frame clones, not every one. This table has 100,000 to 120,000 clones, 81% appearing once. This TCR was recovered from an elderly man with acute or convalescent COVID-19. The sequencing input was peripheral blood. The chain recombines TRBV24-1 with TRBJ2-5, with 7 bases identical to TRBD2. DNA of the CDR3: TGTGCCACCAGTCGGGGGGTCGGGGAGACCCAGTACTTC. This sequence encodes CATSRGVGETQYF.